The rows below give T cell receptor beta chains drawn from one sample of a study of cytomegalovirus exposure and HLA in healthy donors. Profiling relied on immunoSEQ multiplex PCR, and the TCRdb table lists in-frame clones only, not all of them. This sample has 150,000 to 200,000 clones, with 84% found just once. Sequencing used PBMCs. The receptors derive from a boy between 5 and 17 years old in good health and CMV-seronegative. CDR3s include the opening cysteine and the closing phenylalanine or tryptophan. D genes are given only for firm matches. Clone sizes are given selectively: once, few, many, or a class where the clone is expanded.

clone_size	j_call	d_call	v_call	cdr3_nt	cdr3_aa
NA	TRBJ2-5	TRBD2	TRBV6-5	TGTGCCAGCAGTTACTGGCCTAGCGGGAGGGATGAGCAGTACTTC	CASSYWPSGRDEQYF
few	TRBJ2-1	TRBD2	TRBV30	TGTGCCTGGAGACCCTTATTAGCGGGAGAAACCAATGAGCAGTTCTTC	CAWRPLLAGETNEQFF
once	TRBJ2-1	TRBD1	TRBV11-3	TGTGCCAGCAGCTTAGGGGGACAGTCCTACAATGAGCAGTTCTTC	CASSLGGQSYNEQFF
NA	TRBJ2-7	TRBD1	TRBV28	TGTGCCAGCAGTTTCAAACCCTCTTGGACAGGGAATTACGAGCAGTACTTC	CASSFKPSWTGNYEQYF
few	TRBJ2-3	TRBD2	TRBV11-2	TGTGCCAGCAGCTTAACGGGAGGGGGGACAGATACGCAGTATTTT	CASSLTGGGTDTQYF
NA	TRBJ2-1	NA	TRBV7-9	TGTGCCAGCAGCCCGCGGTTTCAGCGGGCGGGGGAGCAGTTCTTC	CASSPRFQRAGEQFF
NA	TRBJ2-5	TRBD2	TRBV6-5	TGTGCCAGCACCCGGACTAGCGGGCCCCCGAAGACCCAGTACTTC	CASTRTSGPPKTQYF
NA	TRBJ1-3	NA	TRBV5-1	TGCGCCAGCAGCTCGACACCCAGGAGGTCCTCTGGAAACACCATATATTTT	CASSSTPRRSSGNTIYF
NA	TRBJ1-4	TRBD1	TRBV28	TGTGCCAGCACACCGACTACAGGGGAGGAAAAACTGTTTTTT	CASTPTTGEEKLFF
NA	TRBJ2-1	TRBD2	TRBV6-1	TGTGCCAGCAGTGAAGCACTAGCGGGACCATACAATGAGCAGTTCTTC	CASSEALAGPYNEQFF
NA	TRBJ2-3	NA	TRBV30	TGTGCCTGGGGCCACCAAGATACGCAGTATTTT	CAWGHQDTQYF
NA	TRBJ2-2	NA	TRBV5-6	TGTGCCAGCAGCTTAGCAGGGGCTGACGGGGAGCTGTTTTTT	CASSLAGADGELFF
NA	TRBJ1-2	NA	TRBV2	TGTGCCAGCAGTGCGGGGAACTATGGCTACACCTTC	CASSAGNYGYTF
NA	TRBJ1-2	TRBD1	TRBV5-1	TGCGCCAGCAGCTTGAGTCAGGGGGCTAACTATGGCTACACCTTC	CASSLSQGANYGYTF
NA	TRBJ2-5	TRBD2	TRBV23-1	TGCGCCAGCAGTCATTCCTGGGGAGGGGCCGGGGCGGAGACCCAGTACTTC	CASSHSWGGAGAETQYF
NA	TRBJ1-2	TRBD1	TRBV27	TGTGCCAGCAGTTTGATACAGGGGGCTAACTATGGCTACACCTTC	CASSLIQGANYGYTF
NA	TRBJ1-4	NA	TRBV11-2	TGTGCCAGCAGCCTAGGACGACAGTTAAATGAAAAACTGTTTTTT	CASSLGRQLNEKLFF
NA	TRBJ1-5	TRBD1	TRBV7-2	TGTGCCAGCAGCTTGAACCCCCGGGACAGGGCCCTCGGGCAGCCCCAGCATTTT	CASSLNPRDRALGQPQHF
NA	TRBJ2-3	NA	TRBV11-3	TGTGCCAGCAGTTTTGACATCTCAGGCGATACGCAGTATTTT	CASSFDISGDTQYF
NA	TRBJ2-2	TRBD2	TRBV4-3	TGCGCCAGCAGCCAAGAGCCCCGCGGACTAGCGGGGGTCTCCGGGGAGCTGTTTTTT	CASSQEPRGLAGVSGELFF
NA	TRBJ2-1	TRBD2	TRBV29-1	TGCAGCGTTGAATCCCGAAAAAGACTAGCGGGAAATGAGCAGTTCTTC	CSVESRKRLAGNEQFF
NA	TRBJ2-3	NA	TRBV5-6	TGTGCCAGCAGGGTGATCAGGGCTGTAAGGGGCACAGATACGCAGTATTTT	CASRVIRAVRGTDTQYF
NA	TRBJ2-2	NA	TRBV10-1	TGCGCCAGCAGTGAGTCCGGGGGAACCGGGGAGCTGTTTTTT	CASSESGGTGELFF
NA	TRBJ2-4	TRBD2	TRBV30	TGTGCCTGGAGTGGAACTAGCGGTTTTGTCAAAAACATTCAGTACTTC	CAWSGTSGFVKNIQYF
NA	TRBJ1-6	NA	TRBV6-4	TGTGCCAGCACTGTACTACCCCTCCACTTT	CASTVLPLHF
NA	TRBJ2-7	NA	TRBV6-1	TGTGCCAGCAGTGAGGCCCGACCAGGAGTTAGGGGCTACGAGCAGTACTTC	CASSEARPGVRGYEQYF
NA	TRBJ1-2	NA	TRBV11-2	TGTGCCAGCAGCTTAAACGCCCTCGGGGGGGAGTATGGCTACACCTTC	CASSLNALGGEYGYTF
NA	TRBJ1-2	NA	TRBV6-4	TGTGCCAGCAGTGCTTCTGCGACTAACTATGGCTACACCTTC	CASSASATNYGYTF
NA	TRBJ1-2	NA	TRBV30	TGTGCCTGGAGCGATCCGGGAGGGCACTATGGCTACACCTTC	CAWSDPGGHYGYTF
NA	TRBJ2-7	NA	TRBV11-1	TGTGCCAGCAGGGCAGACTCCTACGAGCAGTACTTC	CASRADSYEQYF
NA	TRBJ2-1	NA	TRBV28	TGTGCCAGCAGTCAGACAGGTAGCTCCTACAATGAGCAGTTCTTC	CASSQTGSSYNEQFF
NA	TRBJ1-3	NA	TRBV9	TGTGCCAGCAGCGTAGTCGGGGAACCGGGTTCTCAATATTTT	CASSVVGEPGSQYF
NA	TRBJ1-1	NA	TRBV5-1	TGCGCCAGCAGCTTGGGGGCAGGGAATGGGAACACTGAAGCTTTCTTT	CASSLGAGNGNTEAFF
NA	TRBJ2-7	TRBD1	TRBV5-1	TGCGCCAGCAGCTTGGCCGTAAGGACAGGGTCCTACGAGCAGTACTTC	CASSLAVRTGSYEQYF
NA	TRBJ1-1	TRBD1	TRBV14	TGTGCCAGCAGCCCCATCCAGCACAGGGGCACTGAAGCTTTCTTT	CASSPIQHRGTEAFF
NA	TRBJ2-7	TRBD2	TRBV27	TGTGCCAGCAGTCAAGCTAGCGGGAGTTACGAGCAGTACTTC	CASSQASGSYEQYF
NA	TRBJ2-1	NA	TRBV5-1	TGCGCCAGCAGCTTGAGCGGGCCCTACAATGAGCAGTTCTTC	CASSLSGPYNEQFF
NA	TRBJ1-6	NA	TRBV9	TGTGCCAGCAGCGCAACTGGGGGGGCGTGGGTTTCACCCCTCCACTTT	CASSATGGAWVSPLHF
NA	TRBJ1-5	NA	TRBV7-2	TGTGCCAGCAGCCGCGCGGCTCAGCCCCAGCATTTT	CASSRAAQPQHF
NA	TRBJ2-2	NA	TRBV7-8	TGTGCCAGCAGTCCTAGGGGGGGCGGGGAGCTGTTTTTT	CASSPRGGGELFF
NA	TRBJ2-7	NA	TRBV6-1	TGTGCCAGCAGTGATACAGGGATTCCCTACGAGCAGTACTTC	CASSDTGIPYEQYF
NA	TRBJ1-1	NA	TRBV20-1	TGCAGTGCCCTCAGGGTTCCTGAAGCTTTCTTT	CSALRVPEAFF
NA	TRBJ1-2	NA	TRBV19	TGTGCCAGTAGTATTCCTCGCGGGTATGGCTACACCTTC	CASSIPRGYGYTF
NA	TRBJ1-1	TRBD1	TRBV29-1	TGCAGCGGATCCCCGGGACAGGGGAACACTGAAGCTTTCTTT	CSGSPGQGNTEAFF
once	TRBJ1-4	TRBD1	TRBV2	TGTGCCAGCAGTGTGATGGCGTCGACCACATTGACAGGGTACGAAAAACTGTTTTTT	CASSVMASTTLTGYEKLFF
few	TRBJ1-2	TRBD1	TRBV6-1	TGTGCCAGCAGTGAACTGTCCGGGACAGGGACGTTGGGCTACACCTTC	CASSELSGTGTLGYTF
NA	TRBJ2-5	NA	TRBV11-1	TGTGCCAGCAGCCTTAGATCGGTAGCGAGAGAGACCCAGTACTTC	CASSLRSVARETQYF
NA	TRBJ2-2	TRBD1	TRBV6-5	TGTGCCAGCTGCCTTGGGACAGTGAACACCGGGGAGCTGTTTTTT	CASCLGTVNTGELFF
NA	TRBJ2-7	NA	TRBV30	TGTGCCTGGAGTGCTATCCTGCTACGGGAGCAGTACTTC	CAWSAILLREQYF
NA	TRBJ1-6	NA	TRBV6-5	TGTGCCAGCACCACCGGCGGGGGACATAACTCACCCCTCCACTTT	CASTTGGGHNSPLHF
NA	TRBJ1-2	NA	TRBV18	TGTGCCAGCTCACCGAACTCGGCGGGAGGTGGCTACACCTTC	CASSPNSAGGGYTF
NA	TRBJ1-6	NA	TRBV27	TGTGCCAGCAGCCCCATTTCGACAGAGTTTGGTTCACCCCTCCACTTT	CASSPISTEFGSPLHF
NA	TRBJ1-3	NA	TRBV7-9	TGTGCCAGCAGCTCAACAACCGGGATAAATTTT	CASSSTTGINF
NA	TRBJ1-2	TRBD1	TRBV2	TGTGCCAGCAGGATGGGACAGGGTGGCTACACCTTC	CASRMGQGGYTF